This T cell receptor beta chain emerged from a study of monozygotic twins with inflammatory bowel disease (dated by TCRdb to between 2018 and 2021). Broadly, across the study: The full study comprised some 30 monozygotic twin pairs: nine German pairs (four IBD-concordant, five IBD-discordant) and 19 IBD-discordant Danish pairs. Each individual had, on average, about 151 000 unique TCRalpha sequences and 181 000 unique TCRbeta sequences available for analysis. The search for disease-associated traits relied mainly on comparing IBD patients with their genetically identical healthy co-twins within discordant pairs. Study-wide findings and limitations: Because patients were on differing immunosuppressive treatments, the repertoires may have picked up extra background noise and inter-individual variability. A decrease in TCRbeta repertoire diversity, as measured by inverse Simpson index, was observed in IBD patients compared with their healthy co-twins. Repertoire similarity did not differ between concordant and discordant twins, which could be due to limited statistical power. Different T cell subtypes could not be distinguished in the analysis. No single strong signal or clonotype linked to IBD turned up in the results, so the idea that one exists was not supported. IBD patients shared fewer clonotypes with other individuals than healthy twins did, most markedly in patients showing signs of disease activity.

A note on this clonotype: This clone's antigen is unknown.

From each donor, a roughly 2.6 ml peripheral blood sample was collected into PAXgene tubes and stored at -80 degrees C. Without T cell sorting, total RNA was isolated from whole blood using the PAXgene blood miRNA kit on an automated QIAcube. Peripheral blood from monozygotic twin pairs, either concordant or discordant for inflammatory bowel disease, underwent deep TCRalpha and TCRbeta repertoire profiling that used unique molecular barcoding. For every twin pair, smoking habits were documented, and each individual was categorised as a current, former or never smoker. The library relied on 5' RACE. Preparation of each TCR library used around 3.5 ug of total RNA. For each sample, cDNA was synthesized in eight separate reactions using SMARTScribe reverse transcriptase. Unique molecular identifiers containing a 6-nucleotide sample barcode were introduced through template switching during cDNA synthesis. Two nested PCRs of approximately 16 and 10 cycles amplified the TCRalpha and TCRbeta cDNA, and bead purification followed each PCR. Before amplification, cDNA was treated with uracil DNA-glycosylase and purified using the QIAquick PCR purification kit. In the second PCR, Illumina TruSeq-compatible adapters and sample-specific barcodes were added. Library quality and concentration were assessed using TapeStation and Qubit, and about 5 ng of each library was pooled. The pooled libraries were sequenced with 2 x 100 bp reads and custom sequencing primers on an Illumina HiSeq2500 single-index Rapid Run. On the study's bioinformatics: UMI-based consensus assembly with MiGEC version 1.2.6 was used to correct PCR and sequencing errors. MiXCR version 2.1.1 handled V(D)J alignment, clonotype assembly and CDR3 extraction. Gene usage, clonotype sharing and MAIT/NKT TCR abundance were normalised by analysing the top 1000, 10 000 and 20 000 clonotypes per sample. Diversity was computed as the inverse Simpson index with the vegan R package after downsampling to 27 000 UMIs. Statistical testing used paired Mann-Whitney U tests on the discordant twin pairs and applied Benjamini-Hochberg correction for multiple testing. TCRdb reprocessed the reads into one record per CDR3 protein sequence, lacking DNA. These V and J calls derive from TCRdb rather than the authors' analysis. For this sample, the table gives around 450,000 distinct CDR3 sequences. 2.4% of the sample is taken by the ten largest.

The CDR3 runs 16 residues from the cysteine to the phenylalanine. The protein alone is recorded here. The sequenced material came from blood. The chain links TRBV12-3 or TRBV12-4 with TRBJ2-1; TCRdb's assignment of TRBD2 cannot be checked, as there is no DNA. This TCR was recovered from a human donor with ulcerative colitis or Crohn's disease, or a healthy co-twin of an affected twin (not recorded which). The CDR3 corresponds to CASSLWPSGSYNEQFF.